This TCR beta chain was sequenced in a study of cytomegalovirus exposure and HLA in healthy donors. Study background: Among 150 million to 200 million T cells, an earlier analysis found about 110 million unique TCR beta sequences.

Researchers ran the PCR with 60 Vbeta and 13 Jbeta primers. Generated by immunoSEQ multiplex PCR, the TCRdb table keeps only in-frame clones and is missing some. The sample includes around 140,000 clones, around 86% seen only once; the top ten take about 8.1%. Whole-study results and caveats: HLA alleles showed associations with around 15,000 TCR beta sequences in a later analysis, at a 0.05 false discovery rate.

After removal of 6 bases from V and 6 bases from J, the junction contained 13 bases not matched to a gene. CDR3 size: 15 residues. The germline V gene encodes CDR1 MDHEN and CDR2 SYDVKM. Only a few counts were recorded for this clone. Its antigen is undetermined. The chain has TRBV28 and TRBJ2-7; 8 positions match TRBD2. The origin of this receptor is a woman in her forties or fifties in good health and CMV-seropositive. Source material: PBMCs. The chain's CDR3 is CASSPRQRETLEQYF. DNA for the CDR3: TGTGCCAGCAGCCCTCGACAGCGGGAGACCCTCGAGCAGTACTTC.